The clone carrying this TCR beta chain was seen more than once but under ten times. No antigen is known for it. These data are taken from a study of CD8+ T cells in alopecia areata. On the study more broadly: Treatment of the treated patients consisted of oral tofacitinib, 5 to 10 mg twice daily. General study points: Lesional tissue from the scalp (especially in alopecia totalis/universalis) showed higher clonality than normal scalp.

Extraction of RNA preceded its reverse transcription into cDNA, which served as the sequencing template. TCRdb's table, derived via immunoSEQ multiplex PCR, lists solely in-frame clones and lacks some. The data contain roughly 250,000 clones, around two thirds of them singletons. Trimming took off 7 bases at V and 7 bases at J, with 11 bases between the two ends. This CDR3 comprises 11 residues. The germline gives CDR1 SQVTM, CDR2 ANQGSEA. Source: CD4+ T cells sorted from blood, taken at week 0. The sequence came from a human donor with alopecia areata. This chain connects TRBV29-1 to TRBJ2-1; the D gene is possibly TRBD1 (5 bases). The CDR3 region has the DNA TGCAGCGCCTCAGGGTGGAATGAGCAGTTCTTC. Translation: CSASGWNEQFF.